This T cell receptor beta chain was profiled in a study of blood T cell repertoires in COVID-19. About the research overall: Acute-phase and convalescent COVID-19 samples originated in the United States, Italy and Spain. PBMCs, B-cell-depleted T cells, or T cells were the source of the cDNA or gDNA that made up the material.

In the authors' methods: By means of reference gene primer amplification, nucleated cell counts were estimated. The data were produced by immunoSEQ multiplex PCR, yet TCRdb's version contains in-frame clones alone and is incomplete. V and J calls and clone size follow that table, whereas D and trimming were derived from the DNA. The top ten hold more than 4.5% of the sample, which has 70,000 to 75,000 clones, approximately 78% seen once. Sequencing was performed on peripheral blood. The receptor was derived from a woman older than 75 with active or convalescent COVID-19.

The CDR3 loop reads CASSGRIFGLGSYGYTF. In DNA form, the CDR3 reads TGTGCCAGCAGCGGCAGAATTTTTGGCCTAGGGAGCTATGGCTACACCTTC. The chain couples TRBV9 to TRBJ1-2; unclear D gene. The CDR3 length is 17 residues. Trimming took off 3 bases at V and 4 bases at J, with 22 bases between the two ends. Germline V lookup: CDR1 SGDLS, CDR2 YYNGEE.